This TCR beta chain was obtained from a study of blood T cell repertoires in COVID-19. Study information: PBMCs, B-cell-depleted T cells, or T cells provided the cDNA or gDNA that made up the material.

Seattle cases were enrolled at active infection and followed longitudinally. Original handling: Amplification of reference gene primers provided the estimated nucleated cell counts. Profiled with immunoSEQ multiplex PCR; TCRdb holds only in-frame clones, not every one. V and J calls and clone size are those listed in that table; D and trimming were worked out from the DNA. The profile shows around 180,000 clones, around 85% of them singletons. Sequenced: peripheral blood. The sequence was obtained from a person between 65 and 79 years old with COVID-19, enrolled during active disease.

The CDR3 DNA is TGTGCCAGCAGTGGCAGGCGGGAGGATCCGTTGGACAAAAACATTCAGTACTTC. Amino acid sequence: CASSGRREDPLDKNIQYF. The gene calls are TRBV6-1 and TRBJ2-4, with 8 bases lining up with TRBD2. The CDR3 spans 18 residues. From germline, CDR1 is MNHNS and CDR2 SASEGT. Losses at the gene ends were 4 bases for V and 3 bases for J; bases not matched to a gene: 14.